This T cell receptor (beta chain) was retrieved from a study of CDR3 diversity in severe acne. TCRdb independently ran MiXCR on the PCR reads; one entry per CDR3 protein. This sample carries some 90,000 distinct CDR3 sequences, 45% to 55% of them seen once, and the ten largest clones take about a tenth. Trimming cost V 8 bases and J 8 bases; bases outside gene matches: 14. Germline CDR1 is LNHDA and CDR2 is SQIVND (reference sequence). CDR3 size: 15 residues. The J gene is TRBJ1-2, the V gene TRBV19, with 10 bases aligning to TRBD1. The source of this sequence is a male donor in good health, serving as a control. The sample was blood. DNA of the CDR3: TGTGCCAGTTACCGCGCTGGACAGGGGGTGGGGGGCTACACCTTC. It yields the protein CASYRAGQGVGGYTF.